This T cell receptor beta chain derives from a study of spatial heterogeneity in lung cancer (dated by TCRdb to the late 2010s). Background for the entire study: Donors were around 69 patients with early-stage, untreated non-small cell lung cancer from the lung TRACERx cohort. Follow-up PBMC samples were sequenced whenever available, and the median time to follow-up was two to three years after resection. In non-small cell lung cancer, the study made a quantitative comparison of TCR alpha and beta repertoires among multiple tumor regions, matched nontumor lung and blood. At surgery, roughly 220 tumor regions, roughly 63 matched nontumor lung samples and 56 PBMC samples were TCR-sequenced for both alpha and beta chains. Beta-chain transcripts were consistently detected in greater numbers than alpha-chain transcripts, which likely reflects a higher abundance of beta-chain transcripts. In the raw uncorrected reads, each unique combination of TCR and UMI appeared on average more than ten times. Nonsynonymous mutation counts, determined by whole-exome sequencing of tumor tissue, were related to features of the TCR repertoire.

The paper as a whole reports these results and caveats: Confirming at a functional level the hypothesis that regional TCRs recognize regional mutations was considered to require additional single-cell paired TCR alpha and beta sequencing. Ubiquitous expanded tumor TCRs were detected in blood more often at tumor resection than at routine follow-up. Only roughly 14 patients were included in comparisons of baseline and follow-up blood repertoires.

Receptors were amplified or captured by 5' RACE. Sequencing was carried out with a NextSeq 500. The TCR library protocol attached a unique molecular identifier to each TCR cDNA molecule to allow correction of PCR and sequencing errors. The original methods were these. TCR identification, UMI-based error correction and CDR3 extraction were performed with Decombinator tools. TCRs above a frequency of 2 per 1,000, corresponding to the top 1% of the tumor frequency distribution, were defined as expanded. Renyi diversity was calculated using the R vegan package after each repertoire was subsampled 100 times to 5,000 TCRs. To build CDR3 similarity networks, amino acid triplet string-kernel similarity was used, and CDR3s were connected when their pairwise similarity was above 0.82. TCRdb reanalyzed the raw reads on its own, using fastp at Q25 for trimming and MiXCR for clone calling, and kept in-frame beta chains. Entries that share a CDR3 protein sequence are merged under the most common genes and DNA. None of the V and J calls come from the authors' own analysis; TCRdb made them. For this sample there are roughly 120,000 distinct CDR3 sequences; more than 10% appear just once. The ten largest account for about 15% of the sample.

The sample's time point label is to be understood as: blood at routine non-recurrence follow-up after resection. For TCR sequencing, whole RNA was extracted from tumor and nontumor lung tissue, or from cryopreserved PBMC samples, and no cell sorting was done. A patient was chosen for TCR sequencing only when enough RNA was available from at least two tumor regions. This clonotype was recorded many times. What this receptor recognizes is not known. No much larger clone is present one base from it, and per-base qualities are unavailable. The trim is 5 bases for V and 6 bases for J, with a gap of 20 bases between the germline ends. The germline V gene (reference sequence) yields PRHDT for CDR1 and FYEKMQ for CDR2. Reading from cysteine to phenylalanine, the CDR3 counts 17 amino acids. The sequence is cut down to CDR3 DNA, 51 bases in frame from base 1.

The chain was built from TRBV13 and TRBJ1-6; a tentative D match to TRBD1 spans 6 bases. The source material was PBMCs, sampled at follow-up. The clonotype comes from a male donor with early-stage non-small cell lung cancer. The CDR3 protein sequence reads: CASSARQTRGINSPLHF. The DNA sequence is TGTGCCAGCAGCGCCCGCCAGACGAGGGGGATTAATTCACCCCTCCACTTT.